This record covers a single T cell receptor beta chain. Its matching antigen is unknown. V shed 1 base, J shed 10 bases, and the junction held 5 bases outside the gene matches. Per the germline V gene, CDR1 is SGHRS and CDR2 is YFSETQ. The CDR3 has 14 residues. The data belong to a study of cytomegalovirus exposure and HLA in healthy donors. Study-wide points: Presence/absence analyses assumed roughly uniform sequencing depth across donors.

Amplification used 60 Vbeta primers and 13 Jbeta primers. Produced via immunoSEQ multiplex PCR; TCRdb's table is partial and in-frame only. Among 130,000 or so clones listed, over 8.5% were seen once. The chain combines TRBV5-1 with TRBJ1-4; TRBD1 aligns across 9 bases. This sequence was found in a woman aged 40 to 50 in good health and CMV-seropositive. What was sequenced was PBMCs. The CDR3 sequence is CASSLMGQGGKLFF. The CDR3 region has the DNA TGCGCCAGCAGCTTGATGGGACAGGGTGGAAAACTGTTTTTT.